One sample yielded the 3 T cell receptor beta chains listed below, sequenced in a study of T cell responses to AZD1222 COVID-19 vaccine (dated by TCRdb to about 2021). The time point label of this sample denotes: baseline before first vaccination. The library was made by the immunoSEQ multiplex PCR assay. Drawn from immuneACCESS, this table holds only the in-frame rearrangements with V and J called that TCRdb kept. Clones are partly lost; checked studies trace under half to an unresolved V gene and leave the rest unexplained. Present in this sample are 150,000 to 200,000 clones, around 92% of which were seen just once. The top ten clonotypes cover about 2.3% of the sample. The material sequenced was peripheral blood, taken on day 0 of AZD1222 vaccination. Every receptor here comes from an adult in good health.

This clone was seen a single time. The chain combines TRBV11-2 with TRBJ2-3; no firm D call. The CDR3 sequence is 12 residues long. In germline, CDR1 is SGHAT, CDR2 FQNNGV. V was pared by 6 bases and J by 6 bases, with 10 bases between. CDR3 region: CASRKVGDTQYF. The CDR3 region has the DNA TGTGCCAGCAGAAAGGTCGGGGATACGCAGTATTTT.

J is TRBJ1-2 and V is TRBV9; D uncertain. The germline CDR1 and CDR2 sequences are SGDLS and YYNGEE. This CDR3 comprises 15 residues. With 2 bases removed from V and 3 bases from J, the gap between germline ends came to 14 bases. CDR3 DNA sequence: TGTGCCAGCAGCGTGAGTCACCAGGCGGACTATGGCTACACCTTC. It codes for CASSVSHQADYGYTF.

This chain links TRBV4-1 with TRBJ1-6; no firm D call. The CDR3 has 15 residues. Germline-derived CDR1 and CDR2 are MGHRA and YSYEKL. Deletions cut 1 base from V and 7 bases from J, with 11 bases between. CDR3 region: CASSQGGSQNSPLHF. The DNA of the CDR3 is TGCGCCAGCAGCCAAGGAGGGTCGCAGAATTCACCCCTCCACTTT.